The rows below give T cell receptor beta chains drawn from one sample of a study of cytomegalovirus exposure and HLA in healthy donors. Clones were read by immunoSEQ multiplex PCR, and TCRdb kept only the in-frame ones, dropping some. The sample contains around 150,000 clones, 82% of which appear only once. The specimen was PBMCs. Receptor source: a male donor in good health and CMV-seronegative. CDR3s include the opening cysteine and the closing phenylalanine or tryptophan. Each record gives: V gene, J gene, CDR3 protein.

TRBV30	TRBJ1-5	CAWSVGQGPSQPQHF
TRBV11-2	TRBJ2-7	CASSLAGRSSYEQYF
TRBV10-3	TRBJ2-3	CAIEGLAGVGTQYF
TRBV19	TRBJ1-4	CASSNLDSYNEKLFF
TRBV7-9	TRBJ2-7	CASSLAAGGGWEQYF
TRBV28	TRBJ1-5	CASRGTGSSNQPQHF
TRBV9	TRBJ2-5	CASSVGQGLVETQYF
TRBV2	TRBJ2-2	CASSASGELFF
TRBV27	TRBJ2-1	CASSFSTRPASYNEQFF
TRBV19	TRBJ1-6	CASSISRGYNSPLHF
TRBV11-2	TRBJ2-2	CASRPPGANTGELFF
TRBV5-4	TRBJ1-1	CASSFTGGTEAFF
TRBV5-1	TRBJ1-1	CASSLTGNTEAFF
TRBV4-2	TRBJ2-7	CASSQDPTVYEQYF
TRBV4-3	TRBJ2-1	CASSQEGPLTGRSEQFF
TRBV9	TRBJ2-5	CASSSRGGEETQYF
TRBV27	TRBJ2-1	CASSLYRGTYPSSYNEQFF
TRBV7-9	TRBJ2-1	CASSFPGTYNEQFF
TRBV11-2	TRBJ2-1	CASSLRGTEQFF
TRBV2	TRBJ1-1	CASRQRAIAEAFF
TRBV27	TRBJ2-7	CASSSSLAGALYEQYF
TRBV11-2	TRBJ1-5	CASSSGTGIHQPQHF
TRBV7-9	TRBJ1-3	CASSRRGSGNTIYF
TRBV27	TRBJ2-7	CASSLGREGEQYF
TRBV6-1	TRBJ1-2	CASSEDGGLVYGYTF
TRBV18	TRBJ2-4	CASSPVQVAKNIQYF
TRBV18	TRBJ2-7	CASSGTSGGRGEQYF
TRBV4-1	TRBJ2-7	CASSQGTGYEQYF
TRBV18	TRBJ1-6	CASSKYRDRNSPLHF
TRBV5-4	TRBJ2-7	CASSSVGRQDEQYF
TRBV10-3	TRBJ2-7	CAISEDRAVEQYF
TRBV27	TRBJ2-1	CASSLLGGRGQGANEQFF
TRBV27	TRBJ2-1	CASSLPSGSSYNEQFF
TRBV18	TRBJ2-3	CASSPPGTGTDTQYF
TRBV12-5	TRBJ2-1	CASGLSGLSNEQFF
TRBV28	TRBJ2-7	CASSFYWSSYEQYF
TRBV5-1	TRBJ1-2	CASSLVRGQGYHYGYTF
TRBV9	TRBJ1-2	CASSAPDTNYGYTF
TRBV4-2	TRBJ2-1	CASSQSGGDEQFF
TRBV13	TRBJ1-5	CASSFRGRPQHF
TRBV25-1	TRBJ2-1	CASSENPGSYVEQFF
TRBV7-9	TRBJ1-5	CSSSLVGRQPQHF
TRBV1	TRBJ2-3	CTSSQELTSPYSADTQYF
TRBV6-1	TRBJ1-4	CAAATGDATNEKLFF
TRBV9	TRBJ1-2	CASSPRQNNYGYTF
TRBV27	TRBJ1-1	CASSPGGTEAFF
TRBV6-5	TRBJ1-4	CASSGQGVKLFF
TRBV27	TRBJ2-7	CASSSIVGVKGYEQYF
TRBV19	TRBJ2-3	CASRAHPEEGDILGTQYF
TRBV27	TRBJ1-2	CASSQRDRLKTNYGYTF
TRBV6-5	TRBJ1-1	CASLDRGFGTEAFF
TRBV5-4	TRBJ1-4	CASSSAGATNEKLFF
TRBV30	TRBJ2-7	CAWSTSSYEQYF